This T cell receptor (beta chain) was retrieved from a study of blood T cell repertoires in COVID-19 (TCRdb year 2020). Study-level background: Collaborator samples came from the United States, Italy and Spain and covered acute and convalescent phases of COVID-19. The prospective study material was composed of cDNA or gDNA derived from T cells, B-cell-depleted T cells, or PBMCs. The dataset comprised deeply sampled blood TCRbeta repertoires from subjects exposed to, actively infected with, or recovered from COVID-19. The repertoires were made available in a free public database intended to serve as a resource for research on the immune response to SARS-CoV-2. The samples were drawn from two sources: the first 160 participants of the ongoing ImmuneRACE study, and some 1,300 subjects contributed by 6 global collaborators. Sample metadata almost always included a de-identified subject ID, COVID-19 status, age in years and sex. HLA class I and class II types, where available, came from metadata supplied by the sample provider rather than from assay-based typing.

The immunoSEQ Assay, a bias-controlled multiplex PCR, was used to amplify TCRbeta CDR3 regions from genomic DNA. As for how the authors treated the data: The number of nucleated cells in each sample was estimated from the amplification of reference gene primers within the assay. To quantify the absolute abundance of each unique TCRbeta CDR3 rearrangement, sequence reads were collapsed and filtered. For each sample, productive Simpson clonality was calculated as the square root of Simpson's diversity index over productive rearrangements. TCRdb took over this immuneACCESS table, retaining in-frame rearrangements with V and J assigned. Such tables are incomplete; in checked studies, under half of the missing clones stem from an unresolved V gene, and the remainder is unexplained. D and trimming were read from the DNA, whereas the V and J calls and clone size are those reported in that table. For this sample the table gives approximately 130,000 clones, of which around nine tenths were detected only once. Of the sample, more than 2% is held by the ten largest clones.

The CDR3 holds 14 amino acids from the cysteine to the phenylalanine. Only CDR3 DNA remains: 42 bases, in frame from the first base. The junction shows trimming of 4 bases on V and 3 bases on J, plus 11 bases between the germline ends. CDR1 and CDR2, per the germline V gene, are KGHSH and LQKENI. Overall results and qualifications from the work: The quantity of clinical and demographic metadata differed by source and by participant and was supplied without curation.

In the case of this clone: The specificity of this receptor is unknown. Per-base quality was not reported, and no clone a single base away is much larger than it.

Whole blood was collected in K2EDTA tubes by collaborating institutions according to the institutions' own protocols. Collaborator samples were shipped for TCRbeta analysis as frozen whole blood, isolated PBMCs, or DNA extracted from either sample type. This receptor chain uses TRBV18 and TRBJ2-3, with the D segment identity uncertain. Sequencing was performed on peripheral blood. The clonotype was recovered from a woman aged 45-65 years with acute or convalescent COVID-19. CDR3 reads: CASSRLDFTDTQYF. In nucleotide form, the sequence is TGTGCCAGCTCACGTTTAGACTTTACAGATACGCAGTATTTT.